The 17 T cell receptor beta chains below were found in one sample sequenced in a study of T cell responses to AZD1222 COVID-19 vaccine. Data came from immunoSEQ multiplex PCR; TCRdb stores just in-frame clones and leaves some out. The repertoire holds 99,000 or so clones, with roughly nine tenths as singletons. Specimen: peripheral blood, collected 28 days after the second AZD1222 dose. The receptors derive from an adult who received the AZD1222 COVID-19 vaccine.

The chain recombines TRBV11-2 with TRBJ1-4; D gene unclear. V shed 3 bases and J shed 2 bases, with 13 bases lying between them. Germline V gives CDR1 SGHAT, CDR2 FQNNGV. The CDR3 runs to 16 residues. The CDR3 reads CASSLINGITNEKLFF. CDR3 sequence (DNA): TGTGCCAGCAGCTTGATTAACGGGATCACTAATGAAAAACTGTTTTTT.

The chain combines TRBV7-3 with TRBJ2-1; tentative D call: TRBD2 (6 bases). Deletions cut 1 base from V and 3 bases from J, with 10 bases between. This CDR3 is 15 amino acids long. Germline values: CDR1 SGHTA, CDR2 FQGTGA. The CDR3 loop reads CASSLIAEGYNEQFF. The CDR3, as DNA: TGTGCCAGCAGCTTAATAGCGGAAGGCTACAATGAGCAGTTCTTC.

The CDR3 bases are TGTGCCAGCAGCCCCGGAGGGAGTGGGTACAATGAGCAGTTCTTC. Translated, it gives CASSPGGSGYNEQFF. V is TRBV28 and J is TRBJ2-1, with TRBD2 as a possible D gene (6 bases). The CDR3 has 15 amino acids. V lost 6 bases to trimming and J lost 4 bases, with 16 bases between them. CDR1 and CDR2 from the germline V gene are MDHEN and SYDVKM. Complete variable domain (other parts from reference TRBV28 and TRBJ2-1): DVKVTQSSRYLVKRTGEKVFLECVQDMDHENMFWYRQDPGLGLRLIYFSYDVKMKEKGDIPEGYSVSREKKERFSLILESASTNQTSMYLCASSPGGSGYNEQFFGPGTRLTVL.

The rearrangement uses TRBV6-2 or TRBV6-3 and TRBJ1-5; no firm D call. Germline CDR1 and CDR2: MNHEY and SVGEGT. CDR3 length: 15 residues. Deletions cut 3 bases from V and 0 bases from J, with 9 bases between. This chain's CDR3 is CASSYILYSNQPQHF. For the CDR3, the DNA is TGTGCCAGCAGTTATATACTTTATAGCAATCAGCCCCAGCATTTT.

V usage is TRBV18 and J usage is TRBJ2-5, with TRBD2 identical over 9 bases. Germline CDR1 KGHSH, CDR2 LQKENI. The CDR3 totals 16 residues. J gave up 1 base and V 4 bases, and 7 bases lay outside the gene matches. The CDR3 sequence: CASSQLAGWTQETQYF. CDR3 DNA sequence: TGTGCCAGCTCACAGCTAGCGGGGTGGACCCAAGAGACCCAGTACTTC.

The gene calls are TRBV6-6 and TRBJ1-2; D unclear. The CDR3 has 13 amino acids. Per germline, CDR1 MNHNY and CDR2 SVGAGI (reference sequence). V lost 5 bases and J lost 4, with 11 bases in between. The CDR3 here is CASSDGGRYGYTF. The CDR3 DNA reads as TGTGCCAGCAGTGACGGAGGCCGCTATGGCTACACCTTC.

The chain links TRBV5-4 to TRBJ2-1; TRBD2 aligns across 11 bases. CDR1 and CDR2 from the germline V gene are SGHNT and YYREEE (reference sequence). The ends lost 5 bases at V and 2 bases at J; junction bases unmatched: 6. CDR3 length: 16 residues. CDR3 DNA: TGTGCCAGCAGAACTCAGACTAGCGGGACCTACAATGAGCAGTTCTTC. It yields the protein CASRTQTSGTYNEQFF.

Written as DNA, the CDR3 is TGTGCCAGCTCACCACCGGGACAGGGCTCATACAATGAGCAGTTCTTC. It specifies CASSPPGQGSYNEQFF. This chain uses TRBV18 with TRBJ2-1; TRBD1 matches 9 bases. This CDR3 spans 16 amino acids. The germline V gene encodes CDR1 KGHSH and CDR2 LQKENI. V lost 0 bases to trimming and J lost 4 bases; unmatched junction nucleotides: 4.

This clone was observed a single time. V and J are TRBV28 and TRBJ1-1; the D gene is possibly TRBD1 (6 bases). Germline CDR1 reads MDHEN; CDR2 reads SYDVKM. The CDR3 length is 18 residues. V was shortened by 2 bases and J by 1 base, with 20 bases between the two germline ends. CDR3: CASSLGVGGPGRNTEAFF. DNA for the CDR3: TGTGCCAGCAGTTTAGGGGTCGGGGGGCCCGGCCGGAACACTGAAGCTTTCTTT.

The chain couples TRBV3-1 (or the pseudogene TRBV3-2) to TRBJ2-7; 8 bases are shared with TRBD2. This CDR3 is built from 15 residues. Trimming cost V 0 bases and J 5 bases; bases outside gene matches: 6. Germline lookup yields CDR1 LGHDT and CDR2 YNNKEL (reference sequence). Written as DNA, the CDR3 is TGTGCCAGCAGCCAAGAAGGACGGGAGGGCCACGAGCAGTACTTC. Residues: CASSQEGREGHEQYF.

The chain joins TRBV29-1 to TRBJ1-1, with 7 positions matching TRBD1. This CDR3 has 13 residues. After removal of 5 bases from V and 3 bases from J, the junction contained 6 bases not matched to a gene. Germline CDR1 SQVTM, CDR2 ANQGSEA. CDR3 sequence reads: CSVRRDSDTEAFF. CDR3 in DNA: TGCAGCGTTCGCCGGGACAGTGACACTGAAGCTTTCTTT.

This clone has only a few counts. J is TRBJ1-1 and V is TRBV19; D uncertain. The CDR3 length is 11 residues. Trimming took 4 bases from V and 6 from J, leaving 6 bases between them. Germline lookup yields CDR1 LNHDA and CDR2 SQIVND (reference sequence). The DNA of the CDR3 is TGTGCCAGTAGTACTTGGGCTGAAGCTTTCTTT. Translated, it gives CASSTWAEAFF.

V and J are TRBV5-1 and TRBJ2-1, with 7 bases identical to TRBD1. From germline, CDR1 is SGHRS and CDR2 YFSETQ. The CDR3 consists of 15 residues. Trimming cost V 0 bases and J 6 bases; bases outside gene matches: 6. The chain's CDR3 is CASSLDRGWGNEQFF. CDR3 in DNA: TGCGCCAGCAGCTTGGACAGGGGTTGGGGCAATGAGCAGTTCTTC.

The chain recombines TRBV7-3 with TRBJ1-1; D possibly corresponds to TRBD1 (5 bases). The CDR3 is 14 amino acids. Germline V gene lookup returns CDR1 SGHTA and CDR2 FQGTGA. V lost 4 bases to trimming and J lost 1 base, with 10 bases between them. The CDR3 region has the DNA TGTGCCAGCAGCTGGAGGGGTCGGAACACTGAAGCTTTCTTT. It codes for CASSWRGRNTEAFF. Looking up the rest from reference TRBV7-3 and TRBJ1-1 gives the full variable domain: GAGVSQTPSNKVTEKGKYVELRCDPISGHTALYWYRQSLGQGPEFLIYFQGTGAADDSGLPNDRFFAVRPEGSVSTLKIQRTERGDSAVYLCASSWRGRNTEAFFGQGTRLTVV.

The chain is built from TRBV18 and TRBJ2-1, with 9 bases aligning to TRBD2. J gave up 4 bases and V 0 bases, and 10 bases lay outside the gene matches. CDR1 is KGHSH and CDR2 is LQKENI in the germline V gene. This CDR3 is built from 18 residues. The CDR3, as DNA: TGTGCCAGCTCACCACCACGGGGTAGCGGGAGTACGTACAATGAGCAGTTCTTC. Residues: CASSPPRGSGSTYNEQFF.

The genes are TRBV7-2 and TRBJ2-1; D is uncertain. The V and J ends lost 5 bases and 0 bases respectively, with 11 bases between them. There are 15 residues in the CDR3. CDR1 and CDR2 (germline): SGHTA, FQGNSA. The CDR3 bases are TGTGCCAGCAGCCCCCAGTGGAGCTCCTACAATGAGCAGTTCTTC. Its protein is CASSPQWSSYNEQFF.

The CDR3 nucleotides are TGTGCCAGCAGCCCTCAGAGATCCCTAGCGGGAGAAGCCGGGGAGCTGTTTTTT. This codes for CASSPQRSLAGEAGELFF. The chain combines TRBV11-3 with TRBJ2-2, with TRBD2 identical over 10 bases. The J segment lost 6 bases and the V segment lost 5 bases, leaving 15 bases of the junction unmatched. Germline lookup yields CDR1 SGHNT and CDR2 YENEEA. The CDR3 consists of 18 residues. Using reference TRBV11-3 and TRBJ2-2 for the parts outside the CDR3, the full variable domain is EAGVVQSPRYKIIEKKQPVAFWCNPISGHNTLYWYLQNLGQGPELLIRYENEEAVDDSQLPKDRFSAERLKGVDSTLKIQPAELGDSAVYLCASSPQRSLAGEAGELFFGEGSRLTVL.